This T cell receptor (beta chain) came from a study of siplizumab effects on memory and regulatory T cells. Concerning this clone itself: Its matching antigen is unknown.

Trimming cost V 6 bases and J 3 bases, with 15 bases left between them. Per germline, CDR1 MNHEY and CDR2 SVGAGI. The CDR3 has 15 amino acids. Whole-study results and caveats: Only a minor fraction of alloreactive clones mapped to unstimulated subsets. Naive-or-memory phenotypes were unassignable for roughly 75-96% of proliferating CD4+ or CD8+ clones. Mappable alloreactive CD4+ clones were on average roughly 70% Treg-derived with siplizumab, about 26% in controls.

This table comes from immunoSEQ multiplex PCR, and its TCRdb copy is limited to in-frame clones, with some not included. Of about 69,000 clones detected, about 87% appear once; the ten largest clones hold about 1.5%. The TCR comes from a human donor in good health. This chain links TRBV6-5 with TRBJ2-1; D is possibly TRBD1 or TRBD2 (5 bases each). The source material was Tregs sorted from blood. CDR3: CASSSGTGLYNEQFF. The CDR3 DNA follows: TGTGCCAGCAGCTCCGGGACCGGGCTCTACAATGAGCAGTTCTTC.